This TCR beta chain is drawn from a study of shared clonotypes between healthy human individuals. Overall study results and limits: Naive CD4 clonotypes were shared across a few donors at about 5%. A reduction in generation probabilities was seen for non-shared clonotypes relative to those shared by all four donors.

J lost 1 base, V lost 2 bases, and 3 bases had no gene match. The CDR3 is made up of 16 amino acids. Germline V CDR1 and CDR2: MDHEN, SYDVKM. Repertoires were generated with immunoSEQ multiplex PCR, while TCRdb's copy carries only in-frame clones and drops some. Among approximately 500,000 clones listed, about 96% were seen once. The healthy adult donors were HIV-negative and reported no recent acute infections or vaccinations. Caucasian adults residing in Nashville, Tennessee made up all the donors. As for this clone: Its target is unknown.

Sequenced material: naive CD4+ T cells sorted from blood. This sample's subset: CD45RA+ positively selected. V usage is TRBV28 and J usage is TRBJ2-7; 12 nucleotides line up with TRBD2. The receptor comes from a woman aged 25 to 39 in good health. The chain's CDR3 is CASSLPTSGSSYEQYF. CDR3 sequence (DNA): TGTGCCAGCAGTTTACCGACTAGCGGGAGTTCCTACGAGCAGTACTTC.